The rows below give T cell receptor beta chains drawn from one sample of a study of T-cell reconstitution after alpha-beta-depleted transplantation in children. Each CDR3 protein gets one entry after TCRdb re-called the PCR reads with MiXCR. The table has 210,000 or so distinct CDR3 sequences, approximately 11% seen once. The material was PBMCs, obtained before TCRalphabeta/CD19-depleted stem cell transplant. The receptors shown here come from a child under two years old with acute myeloid leukemia, due to receive a stem cell transplant. Both conserved end residues are part of each CDR3. The order of the fields is J gene, clone size, V gene, D gene, CDR3 DNA, CDR3 protein. The D gene is left open where the match is weak. Size values are once, few and many counts, or a class for expanded clones, and some rows have none.

j_gene: TRBJ1-4
abundance: many
v_gene: TRBV6-4
d_gene: NA
CDR3nt: TGTGCCAGCAGAAAGACCAGGGAGACTAATGAAAAACTGTTTTTT
CDR3aa: CASRKTRETNEKLFF

j_gene: TRBJ2-5
abundance: many
v_gene: TRBV4-2
d_gene: NA
CDR3nt: TGTGCCAGCAGCCAAAACAGGTGGCAAGAGACCCAGTACTTC
CDR3aa: CASSQNRWQETQYF

j_gene: TRBJ2-2
abundance: many
v_gene: TRBV18
d_gene: NA
CDR3nt: TGTGCCAGCTCACCAGGTGAACTCGCCACCGGGGAGCTGTTTTTT
CDR3aa: CASSPGELATGELFF

j_gene: TRBJ1-6
abundance: many
v_gene: TRBV6-5
d_gene: NA
CDR3nt: TGTGCCAGCAGTTTTCGACAGCCGAATAATTCACCCCTCCACTTT
CDR3aa: CASSFRQPNNSPLHF

j_gene: TRBJ2-7
abundance: many
v_gene: TRBV7-2
d_gene: TRBD1
CDR3nt: TGTGCCAGCAGCTTGAGGGACAGGGGGACCTACGAGCAGTACTTC
CDR3aa: CASSLRDRGTYEQYF

j_gene: TRBJ2-7
abundance: NA
v_gene: TRBV19
d_gene: NA
CDR3nt: TGTGCCAGTAGTTCGGGAGCTGGGACCTACGAGCAGTACTTC
CDR3aa: CASSSGAGTYEQYF

j_gene: TRBJ2-1
abundance: few
v_gene: TRBV14
d_gene: NA
CDR3nt: TGTGCCAGCAGCCCCTTTTCGGGGACCTGGAATGAGCAGTTCTTC
CDR3aa: CASSPFSGTWNEQFF

j_gene: TRBJ2-5
abundance: many
v_gene: TRBV4-1
d_gene: NA
CDR3nt: TGCGCCAGCAGCCAACAGAGTGATTTGGGTTCGGAGACCCAGTACTTC
CDR3aa: CASSQQSDLGSETQYF

j_gene: TRBJ1-5
abundance: few
v_gene: TRBV7-8
d_gene: NA
CDR3nt: TGTGCCAGCAGCTTAGCCACCTGGGGGGATCGCAATCAGCCCCAGCATTTT
CDR3aa: CASSLATWGDRNQPQHF

j_gene: TRBJ1-1
abundance: many
v_gene: TRBV3-1
d_gene: NA
CDR3nt: TGTGCCAGCAGCCTCCGATCGAACACTGAAGCTTTCTTT
CDR3aa: CASSLRSNTEAFF

j_gene: TRBJ1-5
abundance: many
v_gene: TRBV12-3/TRBV12-4
d_gene: NA
CDR3nt: TGTGCCAGCAGTTTATCCGGGGGCAATCAGCCCCAGCATTTT
CDR3aa: CASSLSGGNQPQHF

j_gene: TRBJ1-2
abundance: many
v_gene: TRBV6-5
d_gene: TRBD1
CDR3nt: TGTGCCAGCAGTTATGAGGGACAGGGGAACTATGGCTACACCTTC
CDR3aa: CASSYEGQGNYGYTF

j_gene: TRBJ2-7
abundance: many
v_gene: TRBV20-1
d_gene: NA
CDR3nt: TGCAGTGCTAGAGATGGTAGGATTCGGTACGAGCAGTACTTC
CDR3aa: CSARDGRIRYEQYF

j_gene: TRBJ1-2
abundance: many
v_gene: TRBV7-6
d_gene: TRBD1
CDR3nt: TGTGCCAGCAGCCCCCGACAGGGGCAGGGCTACACCTTC
CDR3aa: CASSPRQGQGYTF

j_gene: TRBJ2-5
abundance: many
v_gene: TRBV5-1
d_gene: NA
CDR3nt: TGCGCCAGCAGCTTGGGGCCTTCTAAGTACCAAGAGACCCACTACTTC
CDR3aa: CASSLGPSKYQETHYF

j_gene: TRBJ2-7
abundance: many
v_gene: TRBV29-1
d_gene: TRBD2
CDR3nt: TGCAGCGTTGGAGGACTAGCGGGATTGAGAGAGCAGTACTTC
CDR3aa: CSVGGLAGLREQYF

j_gene: TRBJ2-5
abundance: many
v_gene: TRBV6-5
d_gene: NA
CDR3nt: TGTGCCAGCACTTGGGGGCGGGCAAGAAAGCTCCAAGAGACCCAGTACTTC
CDR3aa: CASTWGRARKLQETQYF

j_gene: TRBJ2-7
abundance: NA
v_gene: TRBV19
d_gene: NA
CDR3nt: TGTGCCAGTAGCCCCCGACTAGAGGTCTACGTGCAGTACTTT
CDR3aa: CASSPRLEVYVQYF

j_gene: TRBJ1-6
abundance: many
v_gene: TRBV20-1
d_gene: NA
CDR3nt: TGCAGTGCTAGAGATACTGGGGGATCACCCCTCCACTTT
CDR3aa: CSARDTGGSPLHF

j_gene: TRBJ2-4
abundance: many
v_gene: TRBV12-3/TRBV12-4
d_gene: NA
CDR3nt: TGTGCCAGCAGTTTAGATAGGGGGGCCCTGGACATTCAGTACTTC
CDR3aa: CASSLDRGALDIQYF

j_gene: TRBJ1-6
abundance: many
v_gene: TRBV20-1
d_gene: NA
CDR3nt: TGCAGTGCTAGAATCGGGTTAGGGTCACCCCTCCACTTT
CDR3aa: CSARIGLGSPLHF

j_gene: TRBJ1-5
abundance: many
v_gene: TRBV7-9
d_gene: TRBD1
CDR3nt: TGTGCCAGCAGCTTTGCCGGGACAGGGACCAATAGCAATCAGCCCCAGCATTTT
CDR3aa: CASSFAGTGTNSNQPQHF

j_gene: TRBJ2-6
abundance: many
v_gene: TRBV5-1
d_gene: NA
CDR3nt: TGCGCCAGCAGCCCCCGACAGGACCCCTCTGGGGCCAACGTCCTGACTTTC
CDR3aa: CASSPRQDPSGANVLTF

j_gene: TRBJ2-2
abundance: NA
v_gene: TRBV27
d_gene: TRBD1
CDR3nt: TGTGCCAGCAGTTTATCGATTGGACAGGGGTCCGGGGAGCTGTTTTTT
CDR3aa: CASSLSIGQGSGELFF

j_gene: TRBJ2-7
abundance: many
v_gene: TRBV6-4
d_gene: TRBD1
CDR3nt: TGTGCCAGCAGTCATGGACAGGGGGCGTCCCTTTTCGGGGGAGTCAACTACGAGCAGTACTTC
CDR3aa: CASSHGQGASLFGGVNYEQYF

j_gene: TRBJ2-7
abundance: many
v_gene: TRBV20-1
d_gene: NA
CDR3nt: TGCAGTGCCCTTCCACAGGAGAGGTACGAGCAGTACTTC
CDR3aa: CSALPQERYEQYF

j_gene: TRBJ2-5
abundance: few
v_gene: TRBV29-1
d_gene: NA
CDR3nt: TGCAGCGTTAGAAGAGGGTTTATCCAAGAGACCCAGTACTTC
CDR3aa: CSVRRGFIQETQYF

j_gene: TRBJ2-7
abundance: many
v_gene: TRBV27
d_gene: TRBD2
CDR3nt: TGTGCCAGCAGGTTAGCGGGGGGCTTGTACTACGAGCAGTACTTC
CDR3aa: CASRLAGGLYYEQYF

j_gene: TRBJ2-1
abundance: many
v_gene: TRBV11-2
d_gene: TRBD2
CDR3nt: TGTGCCAGCAGCTCTGGACTAGCGGGGATAGGCAATGAGCAGTTCTTC
CDR3aa: CASSSGLAGIGNEQFF

j_gene: TRBJ2-5
abundance: many
v_gene: TRBV19
d_gene: TRBD2
CDR3nt: TGTGCCAGTAGTGACCCCGGGACTACTTTCGAGACCCAGTACTTC
CDR3aa: CASSDPGTTFETQYF

j_gene: TRBJ2-7
abundance: NA
v_gene: TRBV11-2
d_gene: NA
CDR3nt: TGTGCCAGCAGCTTAGATTGGCGGGCCTCCAGGTACGAGCAGTACTTC
CDR3aa: CASSLDWRASRYEQYF

j_gene: TRBJ2-7
abundance: many
v_gene: TRBV20-1
d_gene: NA
CDR3nt: TGCAGTGCTAACTCCGGGATTCCCTACGAGCAGTACTTC
CDR3aa: CSANSGIPYEQYF

j_gene: TRBJ1-5
abundance: many
v_gene: TRBV12-3/TRBV12-4
d_gene: NA
CDR3nt: TGTGCCAGCAGTTTCTCCAGCAATCAGCCCCAGCATTTT
CDR3aa: CASSFSSNQPQHF

j_gene: TRBJ1-6
abundance: NA
v_gene: TRBV21-1
d_gene: NA
CDR3nt: TGTGCCAGCAGCAAAGCGGTCAGGGGCAAATCACCCCTCCACTTT
CDR3aa: CASSKAVRGKSPLHF

j_gene: TRBJ2-1
abundance: many
v_gene: TRBV20-1
d_gene: NA
CDR3nt: TGCAGTGCTGTGGCCTCCCCAAACGGTGAGCAGTTCTTC
CDR3aa: CSAVASPNGEQFF

j_gene: TRBJ2-1
abundance: many
v_gene: TRBV5-1
d_gene: NA
CDR3nt: TGCGCCAGCAGCTTGAAACCGCCTGGGGCTATCGGGGGTTTTCAGGGCAATGAGCAGTTCTTC
CDR3aa: CASSLKPPGAIGGFQGNEQFF

j_gene: TRBJ2-1
abundance: many
v_gene: TRBV5-1
d_gene: NA
CDR3nt: TGCGCCAGTGAGGAGGGTAGGCCCTACAATGAGCAGTTCTTC
CDR3aa: CASEEGRPYNEQFF

j_gene: TRBJ2-3
abundance: many
v_gene: TRBV18
d_gene: NA
CDR3nt: TGTGCCAGCTCACCACCCGAGGGCACAGATACGCAGTATTTT
CDR3aa: CASSPPEGTDTQYF

j_gene: TRBJ1-5
abundance: many
v_gene: TRBV28
d_gene: NA
CDR3nt: TGTGCCAGCAGTGCTGGAGGGGGGGCTCAGCCCCAGCATTTT
CDR3aa: CASSAGGGAQPQHF

j_gene: TRBJ1-5
abundance: many
v_gene: TRBV30
d_gene: NA
CDR3nt: TGTGCCTGGAGCCCTCGGTGGGGTAGGCAGCCCCAGCATTTT
CDR3aa: CAWSPRWGRQPQHF

j_gene: TRBJ1-1
abundance: NA
v_gene: TRBV10-3
d_gene: NA
CDR3nt: TGTGCCATCAGTGGGATTAGACAGACGAACACTGAAGCTTTCTTT
CDR3aa: CAISGIRQTNTEAFF

j_gene: TRBJ2-7
abundance: many
v_gene: TRBV20-1
d_gene: NA
CDR3nt: TGCAGTGCTAGAGAATTGGACAGTCGCCTCTACGAGCAGTACTTC
CDR3aa: CSARELDSRLYEQYF

j_gene: TRBJ2-1
abundance: many
v_gene: TRBV27
d_gene: TRBD2
CDR3nt: TGTGCCAGCAGTTCCCTTGGTAGCGGGAACAATGAGCAGTTCTTC
CDR3aa: CASSSLGSGNNEQFF

j_gene: TRBJ2-1
abundance: many
v_gene: TRBV6-1
d_gene: TRBD2
CDR3nt: TGTGCCAGCAGTGAAGTAGCGGGACACACCTACAATGAGCAGTTCTTC
CDR3aa: CASSEVAGHTYNEQFF

j_gene: TRBJ1-1
abundance: few
v_gene: TRBV30
d_gene: NA
CDR3nt: TGTGCCTCCAACTACAGCCCGACAGGCAGCACTGAAGCTTTCTTT
CDR3aa: CASNYSPTGSTEAFF

j_gene: TRBJ1-2
abundance: many
v_gene: TRBV19
d_gene: NA
CDR3nt: TGTGCCACCCTGGGAGGGGCGAACTATGGCTACACCTTC
CDR3aa: CATLGGANYGYTF

j_gene: TRBJ2-7
abundance: many
v_gene: TRBV6-1
d_gene: NA
CDR3nt: TGTGCCAGCAGAACTGACCGGCAGGGGTCCTACGAGCAGTACTTC
CDR3aa: CASRTDRQGSYEQYF

j_gene: TRBJ2-7
abundance: many
v_gene: TRBV6-5
d_gene: NA
CDR3nt: TGTGCCAGCAGTTACTCGGGGGCTTGGGCCTACGAGCAGTACTTC
CDR3aa: CASSYSGAWAYEQYF

j_gene: TRBJ2-2
abundance: many
v_gene: TRBV12-3/TRBV12-4
d_gene: NA
CDR3nt: TGTGCCAGCAGTCGCGGGAACACCGGGGAGCTGTTTTTT
CDR3aa: CASSRGNTGELFF

j_gene: TRBJ2-7
abundance: few
v_gene: TRBV12-3/TRBV12-4
d_gene: NA
CDR3nt: TGTGCCAGCAGTGCTCAGGACGGCCCCTACGAGCAGTACTTC
CDR3aa: CASSAQDGPYEQYF

j_gene: TRBJ2-7
abundance: many
v_gene: TRBV15
d_gene: TRBD1
CDR3nt: TGTGCCACCAGGCAGGGGGCGCATTACGAGCAGTACTTC
CDR3aa: CATRQGAHYEQYF

j_gene: TRBJ1-1
abundance: many
v_gene: TRBV20-1
d_gene: NA
CDR3nt: TGCAGTGCTAGAGATCCTCCCTTAGGGGGCACTGAAGCTTTCTTT
CDR3aa: CSARDPPLGGTEAFF

j_gene: TRBJ1-2
abundance: many
v_gene: TRBV3-1
d_gene: NA
CDR3nt: TGTGCCAGCAGCCGACTTCCACGGCATGGCTACACCTTC
CDR3aa: CASSRLPRHGYTF

j_gene: TRBJ1-1
abundance: many
v_gene: TRBV6-5
d_gene: NA
CDR3nt: TGTGCCAGCAGTTATGGGCTAGGGAACACTGAAGCTTTCTTT
CDR3aa: CASSYGLGNTEAFF

j_gene: TRBJ2-1
abundance: many
v_gene: TRBV20-1
d_gene: TRBD2
CDR3nt: TGCAGTGCGTGGACTAGCGCGTACAATGAGCAGTTCTTC
CDR3aa: CSAWTSAYNEQFF

j_gene: TRBJ2-7
abundance: many
v_gene: TRBV5-1
d_gene: TRBD2
CDR3nt: TGCGCCAGCAGCATTGCTAGCGGGAGACCATACGAGCAGTACTTC
CDR3aa: CASSIASGRPYEQYF

j_gene: TRBJ2-7
abundance: many
v_gene: TRBV12-3/TRBV12-4
d_gene: NA
CDR3nt: TGTGCCAGCAGTCCTCGACGAGAAACCTACGAGCAGTACTTC
CDR3aa: CASSPRRETYEQYF